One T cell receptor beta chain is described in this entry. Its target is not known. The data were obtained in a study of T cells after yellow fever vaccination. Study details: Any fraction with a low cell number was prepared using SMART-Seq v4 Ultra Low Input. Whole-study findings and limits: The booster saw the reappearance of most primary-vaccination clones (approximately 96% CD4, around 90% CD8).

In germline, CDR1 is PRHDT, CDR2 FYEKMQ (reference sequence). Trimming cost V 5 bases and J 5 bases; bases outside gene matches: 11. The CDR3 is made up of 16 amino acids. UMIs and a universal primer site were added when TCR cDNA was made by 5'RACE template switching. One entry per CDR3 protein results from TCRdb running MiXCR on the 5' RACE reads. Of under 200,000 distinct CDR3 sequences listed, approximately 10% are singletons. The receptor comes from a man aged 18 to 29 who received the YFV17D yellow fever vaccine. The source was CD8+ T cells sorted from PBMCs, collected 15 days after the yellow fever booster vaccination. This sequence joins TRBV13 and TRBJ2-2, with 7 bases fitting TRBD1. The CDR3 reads CASSPPTGTATGELFF. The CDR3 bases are TGTGCCAGCAGCCCCCCGACAGGGACCGCGACCGGGGAGCTGTTTTTT.